Listed below are T cell receptor beta chains from one sample, sequenced in a study of blood T cell repertoires in COVID-19. Method: immunoSEQ multiplex PCR; TCRdb's copy keeps in-frame clones and lacks some. The sample includes 150,000 to 200,000 clones, approximately 89% of them seen just once. Input material: peripheral blood. These receptors all come from a man between 65 and 85 years old with acute or convalescent COVID-19. The CDR3 runs from the conserved cysteine through the conserved F or W. The D gene is left open where the match is weak. Size is stated for part of the rows, as once, few or many counts, or as a class when the clone is expanded.

clone_size: NA; cdr3_length: 17; v_call: TRBV4-1; j_call: TRBJ2-2; d_call: TRBD2; cdr3_nt: TGCGCCAGCAGCCAAGCGGGGCGGGGGGGTGACACCGGGGAGCTGTTTTTT; cdr3_aa: CASSQAGRGGDTGELFF
clone_size: few; cdr3_length: 14; v_call: TRBV27; j_call: TRBJ1-2; d_call: NA; cdr3_nt: TGTGCCAGCAGTTTAAGTACACAGGTTTCGTCCCCAACCTTC; cdr3_aa: CASSLSTQVSSPTF
clone_size: NA; cdr3_length: 17; v_call: TRBV6-1; j_call: TRBJ1-2; d_call: TRBD1; cdr3_nt: TGTGCCAGCAGTGAAGCGGGGACAGGGGGCTCCGTCTATGGCTACACCTTC; cdr3_aa: CASSEAGTGGSVYGYTF
clone_size: NA; cdr3_length: 14; v_call: TRBV11-2; j_call: TRBJ1-6; d_call: NA; cdr3_nt: TGTGCCAGCAGCTCAAGTATAGGGGATTCACCCCTCCACTTT; cdr3_aa: CASSSSIGDSPLHF
clone_size: few; cdr3_length: 15; v_call: TRBV19; j_call: TRBJ2-5; d_call: NA; cdr3_nt: TGTGCCAGTAGACCGGGACAAGCTATCCAAGAGACCCAGTACTTC; cdr3_aa: CASRPGQAIQETQYF
clone_size: NA; cdr3_length: 18; v_call: TRBV10-3; j_call: TRBJ2-1; d_call: TRBD2; cdr3_nt: TGTGCCATCAGTGAGTTGTCTAGCGGGGGTAGCTCCTACAATGAGCAGTTCTTC; cdr3_aa: CAISELSSGGSSYNEQFF
clone_size: NA; cdr3_length: 14; v_call: TRBV18; j_call: TRBJ2-1; d_call: TRBD1; cdr3_nt: TGTGCCAGCTCACCTTGGACAGGGTCCGATGAGCAGTTCTTC; cdr3_aa: CASSPWTGSDEQFF
clone_size: NA; cdr3_length: 15; v_call: TRBV18; j_call: TRBJ2-1; d_call: NA; cdr3_nt: TGTGCCAGCTCACCAGAGGAAGGCTCCTACAATGAGCAGTTCTTC; cdr3_aa: CASSPEEGSYNEQFF
clone_size: NA; cdr3_length: 15; v_call: TRBV4-2; j_call: TRBJ1-4; d_call: TRBD1; cdr3_nt: TGTGCCAGCAGCCAAGAAATAGGGGGCGCCGGAAAACTGTTTTTT; cdr3_aa: CASSQEIGGAGKLFF
clone_size: NA; cdr3_length: 13; v_call: TRBV18; j_call: TRBJ1-2; d_call: NA; cdr3_nt: TGTGCCAGCTCACCAGAGAGTGTCTATGGCTACACCTTC; cdr3_aa: CASSPESVYGYTF
clone_size: once; cdr3_length: 13; v_call: TRBV28; j_call: TRBJ1-1; d_call: NA; cdr3_nt: TGTGCCAGCACCCAGGCTGACAGACCTGAAGCTTTCTTT; cdr3_aa: CASTQADRPEAFF
clone_size: NA; cdr3_length: 16; v_call: TRBV6-2/TRBV6-3; j_call: TRBJ1-3; d_call: NA; cdr3_nt: TGTGCCAGCAGTTACTCGACAGGAGCAAGTGGAAACACCATATATTTT; cdr3_aa: CASSYSTGASGNTIYF
clone_size: NA; cdr3_length: 18; v_call: TRBV7-2; j_call: TRBJ2-1; d_call: TRBD2; cdr3_nt: TGTGCCAGCAGCTTAGCCCCGATACTAGCGGGGGCCCACAATGAGCAGTTCTTC; cdr3_aa: CASSLAPILAGAHNEQFF
clone_size: NA; cdr3_length: 14; v_call: TRBV2; j_call: TRBJ2-6; d_call: NA; cdr3_nt: TGTGCCAGCGGGTATGGGCCTGGGGCCAACGTCCTGACTTTC; cdr3_aa: CASGYGPGANVLTF